The 6 T cell receptor beta chains in this list originate from one sample, sequenced in a study of cytomegalovirus exposure and HLA in healthy donors. The PCR had 60 Vbeta and 13 Jbeta primers. Sequencing used immunoSEQ multiplex PCR; TCRdb keeps in-frame clones, though not all of them. Here the sample spans 150,000 or so clones, roughly 80% being singletons. The material sequenced was PBMCs. These receptors all come from a man between 25 and 39 years old in good health and CMV-seronegative.

The gene calls are TRBV7-9 and TRBJ1-1; the D is unclear. This CDR3 has 14 amino acids. The V gene's germline CDR1 is SEHNR and CDR2 FQNEAQ (reference sequence). Trimming took 5 bases from V and 5 from J, leaving 15 bases between them. The CDR3 protein is CASSLLEGGTEAFF. The CDR3 DNA sequence: TGTGCCAGCAGCCTTTTAGAGGGCGGAACTGAAGCTTTCTTT.

The rearrangement joins TRBV4-1 to TRBJ1-2; 7 bases match TRBD1. V shed 3 bases, J shed 3 bases, and the junction held 13 bases outside the gene matches. From germline, CDR1 is MGHRA and CDR2 YSYEKL. The CDR3 consists of 17 residues. CDR3 sequence reads: CASSHTQPRQGHYGYTF. In DNA form, the CDR3 reads TGCGCCAGCAGCCACACACAACCCCGACAGGGTCACTATGGCTACACCTTC.

This chain joins TRBV11-2 and TRBJ2-5, with TRBD2 identical over 11 bases. The CDR3 sequence is 18 residues long. The V gene's germline CDR1 is SGHAT and CDR2 FQNNGV. The junction had 12 bases not matched to a gene; V was cut back by 1 base and J by 5 bases. The CDR3 DNA follows: TGTGCCAGCAGCTTAGGGGTTGGTAGCGGGGGGGCCGGGGAGACCCAGTACTTC. Translation: CASSLGVGSGGAGETQYF. The variable domain in full, completed from reference TRBV11-2 and TRBJ2-5, reads EAGVAQSPRYKIIEKRQSVAFWCNPISGHATLYWYQQILGQGPKLLIQFQNNGVVDDSQLPKDRFSAERLKGVDSTLKIQPAKLEDSAVYLCASSLGVGSGGAGETQYFGPGTRLLVL.

The chain is built from TRBV9 and TRBJ1-2; TRBD1 matches 8 bases. Germline lookup yields CDR1 SGDLS and CDR2 YYNGEE. The V segment lost 0 bases and the J segment 7 bases; nucleotides outside the gene matches: 14. This CDR3 has 17 amino acids. The CDR3 spells CASSVGGATGVISGYTF. CDR3 bases: TGTGCCAGCAGCGTAGGTGGTGCGACAGGGGTAATCTCTGGCTACACCTTC.

This rearrangement joins TRBV27 to TRBJ2-7; 9 positions match TRBD1. Trimming took 3 bases from V and 4 from J; bases not matched to a gene: 4. The CDR3 has 14 amino acids. The germline CDR1 and CDR2 sequences are MNHEY and SMNVEV (reference sequence). The CDR3 sequence is CASSFWGQGYEQYF. The DNA for the CDR3 is TGTGCCAGCAGTTTCTGGGGACAGGGTTACGAGCAGTACTTC.

The chain is built from TRBV28 and TRBJ1-2; D possibly corresponds to TRBD1 (6 bases). The CDR3 is 14 amino acids. Trimming left V 2 bases short and J 1 base short, with 8 bases between. The germline V gene has CDR1 MDHEN and CDR2 SYDVKM. The CDR3 sequence: CASSLQGINYGYTF. CDR3 in DNA: TGTGCCAGCAGTTTACAGGGGATTAACTATGGCTACACCTTC.